This T cell receptor (beta chain) was retrieved from a study of regulatory T cells in long-lasting Graves disease. Study-wide results and caveats: Because few samples were included, accuracy may have been lower. The analysis examined peripheral blood only and excluded thyroid tissue.

Time point denoted: persistent/refractory GD, antithyroid drugs over 5 years with positive TRAb. Generation of the TCR library employed RNA extracted from PBMCs. This clonotype was seen at least ten times. Antigen unknown. After removal of 2 bases from V and 2 bases from J, the junction contained 0 bases not matched to a gene. CDR1 MDHEN and CDR2 SYDVKM come from the germline V gene. The CDR3 is made up of 14 amino acids. Sequencing libraries for TCR beta were prepared with iRepertoire HTBI primers and Arm-PCR of CDR3 regions. TCRdb redid the calling of the multiplex PCR reads with MiXCR, one entry per CDR3 protein. Of 400,000 to 500,000 distinct CDR3 sequences listed, 20% to 25% were seen once; the top ten hold roughly an eighth.

J is TRBJ2-7 and V is TRBV28; TRBD2 aligns across 10 bases. This receptor was obtained from a female donor with Graves disease. The sample in question was peripheral blood mononuclear cells (PBMCs), obtained when the disease was refractory, from a patient treated with antithyroid drugs. CDR3 region: CASSLTSGTYEQYF. CDR3 nucleotides: TGTGCCAGCAGTTTAACTAGCGGGACCTACGAGCAGTACTTC.